This passage covers 19 T cell receptor beta chains from one sample sequenced in a study of cytomegalovirus exposure and HLA in healthy donors listed by TCRdb under 2017. Libraries came from the immunoSEQ multiplex PCR assay. Drawn from immuneACCESS, this table holds only the in-frame rearrangements with V and J called that TCRdb kept. Clones are partly lost; checked studies trace under half to an unresolved V gene and leave the rest unexplained. The sample table lists approximately 82,000 clones, about 95% of them with a count of one. The ten largest clones capture 0.69% of the sample. Input material: PBMCs. The receptors were sampled from a woman aged 18 to 35 in good health and CMV-seronegative.

The chain combines TRBV6-5 with TRBJ2-1; 7 bases agree with TRBD2. CDR3 length equals 14 residues. Germline assignment: CDR1 MNHEY and CDR2 SVGAGI. Trimming cost V 2 bases and J 4 bases; bases outside gene matches: 2. The CDR3 DNA is TGTGCCAGCAGTTACGGGCGGGGGTACAATGAGCAGTTCTTC. It encodes CASSYGRGYNEQFF.

This chain joins TRBV9 and TRBJ1-1; D ambiguous. V gave up 1 base and J gave up 3 bases, with 7 bases separating them. Per the germline V gene, CDR1 is SGDLS and CDR2 is YYNGEE. This CDR3 region has 13 residues. CDR3 bases: TGTGCCAGCAGCGTAATGACTGACACTGAAGCTTTCTTT. Protein sequence: CASSVMTDTEAFF.

The chain uses TRBV28 and TRBJ2-3; 14 nucleotides align to TRBD2. V gave up 5 bases and J gave up 1 base; unmatched junction bases: 2. CDR3 length: 16 residues. CDR1 MDHEN and CDR2 SYDVKM come from the germline V gene. CDR3 loop: CASSTGLAGGTDTQYF. The CDR3 bases are TGTGCCAGCAGTACGGGACTAGCGGGGGGCACAGATACGCAGTATTTT.

CDR3 loop: CSAEGVGGQPQHF. DNA of the CDR3: TGCAGCGCCGAAGGGGTAGGGGGTCAGCCCCAGCATTTT. The chain links TRBV29-1 to TRBJ1-5, with D perhaps TRBD1 (6 bases). The CDR3 totals 13 residues. The germline CDR1 and CDR2 sequences are SQVTM and ANQGSEA. Trimming left V 7 bases short and J 6 bases short, with 16 bases between.

In its sample, this clone was seen a few times. This chain connects TRBV28 to TRBJ2-6, with 9 bases fitting TRBD1. The CDR3 length is 18 residues. V was clipped by 1 base and J by 0 bases; unmatched bases: 4. Looked up from germline, CDR1 is MDHEN and CDR2 is SYDVKM. In DNA form, the CDR3 reads TGTGCCAGCAGTTTATTACACAGGGGGCTCTCTGGGGCCAACGTCCTGACTTTC. Translation: CASSLLHRGLSGANVLTF.

Written as DNA, the CDR3 is TGCAGTGCTCTGACTAGCACCGAGCAGTACTTC. Translating gives CSALTSTEQYF. This chain links TRBV20-1 with TRBJ2-7, with 7 bases identical to TRBD2. The CDR3 contains 11 residues. J was trimmed by 6 bases and V by 5 bases; bases with no gene match: 4. The V gene's germline CDR1 is DFQATT and CDR2 SNEGSKA (reference sequence).

The chain is built from TRBV7-9 and TRBJ1-3, with a possible D match to TRBD1 (5 bases). Germline V CDR1 and CDR2: SEHNR, FQNEAQ (reference sequence). This CDR3 comprises 16 residues. V gave up 7 bases and J gave up 0 bases, with 16 bases separating them. The CDR3, as DNA: TGTGCCAGCATCCGGGGGGGACTGGGCTCTGGAAACACCATATATTTT. This sequence encodes CASIRGGLGSGNTIYF.

The chain carries TRBV25-1 and TRBJ1-2, with D unresolved. V dropped 10 bases and J dropped 4 bases, with 16 bases sitting between them. The CDR3 totals 13 residues. Germline V gives CDR1 MGHDK, CDR2 SYGVNS. CDR3 sequence: CATFPTGIYGYTF. CDR3 DNA: TGTGCCACCTTCCCGACGGGGATCTATGGCTACACCTTC.

V gene TRBV28 combines with J gene TRBJ2-7, with TRBD1 matching 7 bases. V dropped 10 bases and J dropped 3; count of bases not matched to a gene: 6. The germline gives CDR1 MDHEN, CDR2 SYDVKM. The CDR3 spans 12 residues. For the CDR3, the DNA is TGTGCCACACAGGGGCTTGTCTACGAGCAGTACTTC. This codes for CATQGLVYEQYF.

DNA of the CDR3: TGTGCCAGCAGCACCCGACAGGGGCAAAACATTCAGTACTTC. Its translation: CASSTRQGQNIQYF. The V and J genes are TRBV11-2 and TRBJ2-4; TRBD1 aligns across 8 bases. The V gene end was trimmed by 5 bases and the J gene end by 5 bases; junction bases not matched to a gene: 5. Germline CDR1 reads SGHAT; CDR2 reads FQNNGV. The CDR3 loop spans 14 amino acids.

The gene calls are TRBV6-5 and TRBJ1-1; perhaps TRBD1 as D (5 bases). V was clipped by 7 bases and J by 0 bases, with 9 bases between them. The CDR3 length is 13 residues. Germline V gene lookup returns CDR1 MNHEY and CDR2 SVGAGI. The CDR3 loop is CASNPGVNTEAFF. The DNA for the CDR3 is TGTGCCAGCAATCCGGGGGTGAACACTGAAGCTTTCTTT.

V is TRBV7-2 and J is TRBJ2-3; tentative D call: TRBD1 (5 bases). This CDR3 region has 13 residues. Germline CDR1 is SGHTA and CDR2 is FQGNSA. The V end lost 5 bases, the J end lost 8 bases, and 14 bases lay between the germline ends. CDR3: CASSPVGVATQYF. The CDR3 DNA is TGTGCCAGCAGCCCAGTAGGGGTGGCTACGCAGTATTTT.

This clone was picked up one time. V and J are TRBV6-5 and TRBJ2-7, with D possibly being TRBD2 (6 bases). Trimming took off 7 bases at V and 3 bases at J, with 19 bases between the two ends. CDR1 is MNHEY and CDR2 is SVGAGI in the germline V gene. This CDR3 contains 15 residues. CDR3 sequence: CASTSTRGGYYEQYF. CDR3 DNA: TGTGCCAGCACCTCAACTAGGGGAGGCTACTACGAGCAGTACTTC.

The chain combines TRBV7-2 with TRBJ1-2; possible D gene TRBD1, 5 bases. From germline, CDR1 is SGHTA and CDR2 FQGNSA. The CDR3 has 13 residues. V lost 5 bases, J lost 4 bases, and 11 bases lay in between. The CDR3 spells CASSATGGYGYTF. The CDR3 coding sequence is TGTGCCAGCAGCGCGACGGGGGGCTATGGCTACACCTTC.

This clone came up once. This sequence joins TRBV9 and TRBJ1-3, with D perhaps matching TRBD1 (5 bases). Trimming shortened V by 8 bases and J by 0 bases, and 12 bases separated the two germline ends. The CDR3 has 14 residues. CDR1 is SGDLS, CDR2 YYNGEE, per germline. This CDR3 is CASEAGGSGNTIYF. CDR3 coding DNA: TGTGCCAGTGAGGCCGGGGGCTCTGGAAACACCATATATTTT.

The chain recombines TRBV6-4 with TRBJ2-3; 13 nucleotides agree with TRBD2. The CDR3 has 16 residues. V trimming: 2 bases; J trimming: 1 base; junction bases outside the gene matches: 0. Germline loops: CDR1 MRHNA, CDR2 SNTAGT. CDR3 nucleotides: TGTGCCAGCAGTGACGGGACTAGCGGGGGCACAGATACGCAGTATTTT. It encodes CASSDGTSGGTDTQYF.

This chain joins TRBV2 and TRBJ1-1; maybe TRBD1 (5 bases). The CDR3 is 14 residues long. Germline CDR1 reads SNHLY; CDR2 reads FYNNEI. The V and J ends lost 9 bases and 0 bases respectively, with 14 bases between them. CDR3 protein: CARGGAVLNTEAFF. Here the CDR3 DNA reads TGTGCCAGAGGCGGGGCGGTTCTGAACACTGAAGCTTTCTTT.

This clone appeared a single time. The chain carries TRBV18 and TRBJ1-2; the match to TRBD1 covers 8 bases. The CDR3 totals 14 residues. The trim removed 3 bases at V and 3 bases at J, leaving 3 bases unmatched. Germline lookup yields CDR1 KGHSH and CDR2 LQKENI. The DNA of the CDR3 is TGTGCCAGCTCACCCAAGACAGGGGACTATGGCTACACCTTC. This gives the protein CASSPKTGDYGYTF. Looking up the rest from reference TRBV18 and TRBJ1-2 gives the full variable domain: NAGVMQNPRHLVRRRGQEARLRCSPMKGHSHVYWYRQLPEEGLKFMVYLQKENIIDESGMPKERFSAEFPKEGPSILRIQQVVRGDSAAYFCASSPKTGDYGYTFGSGTRLTVV.

This clone was found once. The V call is TRBV9, the J call TRBJ1-5; the D gene is possibly TRBD1 (6 bases). The CDR3 sequence is 14 residues long. V lost 3 bases and J 5 bases, leaving 12 bases between the germline ends. Germline V gene sequence: CDR1 SGDLS, CDR2 YYNGEE. Written as DNA, the CDR3 is TGTGCCAGCAGCGCCGGGACACAAGATCAGCCCCAGCATTTT. Its protein product is CASSAGTQDQPQHF.